The 18 T cell receptor beta chains presented below share a single source sample, sequenced in a study of T-cell reconstitution after alpha-beta-depleted transplantation in children. Preparing the TCRbeta library involved the use of unique molecular identifiers. TCRdb redid the calling of the PCR reads with MiXCR, one entry per CDR3 protein. The data hold 450,000 to 600,000 distinct CDR3 sequences, with 18% observed a single time. The specimen was PBMCs from the stem cell graft donor, collected from the stem cell graft. These receptor sequences come from a human donor who donated a stem cell graft to a child with acute lymphoblastic leukemia.

This clonotype appeared a few times. The chain is built from TRBV20-1 and TRBJ1-1; D might be TRBD1 (6 bases). Trimming cost V 6 bases and J 2 bases, with 19 bases left between them. The CDR3 has 15 amino acids. Germline assignment: CDR1 DFQATT and CDR2 SNEGSKA (reference sequence). This chain's CDR3 is CSAPHGGRRNTEAFF. CDR3 nucleotides: TGCAGTGCCCCCCACGGGGGGCGTAGAAACACTGAAGCTTTCTTT.

This rearrangement joins TRBV7-9 to TRBJ2-3; possibly TRBD1 for D (6 bases). Germline V lookup: CDR1 SEHNR, CDR2 FQNEAQ (reference sequence). The CDR3 is 16 amino acids. V lost 5 bases, J lost 0 bases, and 15 bases lay in between. The CDR3 nucleotides read TGTGCCAGCAGCCCGGGACATGCCGCTAGCACAGATACGCAGTATTTT. It specifies CASSPGHAASTDTQYF. Based on the CDR3 plus reference TRBV7-9 and TRBJ2-3, the full variable domain is DTGVSQNPRHKITKRGQNVTFRCDPISEHNRLYWYRQTLGQGPEFLTYFQNEAQLEKSRLLSDRFSAERPKGSFSTLEIQRTEQGDSAMYLCASSPGHAASTDTQYFGPGTRLTVL.

This clonotype has more than one count but fewer than ten. This sequence joins TRBV20-1 and TRBJ2-5; weak D call: TRBD1 (6 bases). The CDR3 extends over 14 amino acids. Trimming removed 1 base from V and 3 bases from J, with 12 bases in between. The germline gives CDR1 DFQATT, CDR2 SNEGSKA (reference sequence). DNA of the CDR3: TGCAGTGCTAGAGGATGGGCAGGGGAAGAGACCCAGTACTTC. This sequence encodes CSARGWAGEETQYF.

The gene calls are TRBV5-1 and TRBJ2-7, with D perhaps TRBD1 (6 bases). The V and J ends lost 1 base and 2 bases respectively, with 10 bases between them. Per germline, CDR1 SGHRS and CDR2 YFSETQ. The CDR3 sequence is 14 residues long. CDR3: CASSLQDSAYEQYF. The CDR3 DNA reads TGCGCCAGCAGCTTGCAGGACAGTGCCTACGAGCAGTACTTC.

This clonotype appeared a few times. The chain combines TRBV12-3 or TRBV12-4 with TRBJ2-5, with TRBD1 matching over 9 bases. This CDR3 has 12 amino acids. The V segment lost 4 bases and the J segment 14 bases; nucleotides outside the gene matches: 8. CDR3 region: CASSSVVDRGYF. In DNA form, the CDR3 reads TGTGCCAGCAGTTCAGTCGTGGACAGGGGCTACTTC.

The chain joins TRBV20-1 to TRBJ1-2; tentatively, D is TRBD1 (5 bases). Germline lookup yields CDR1 DFQATT and CDR2 SNEGSKA (reference sequence). The V and J ends lost 6 bases and 6 bases respectively, with 17 bases between them. The CDR3 runs 13 residues. The CDR3 loop is CSAVLEQVDGYTF. DNA for the CDR3: TGCAGTGCCGTCCTGGAACAGGTGGATGGCTACACCTTC.

The sample holds a few counts of this clonotype. V usage is TRBV20-1 and J usage is TRBJ1-1, with D tentatively TRBD1 (5 bases). Germline V lookup: CDR1 DFQATT, CDR2 SNEGSKA (reference sequence). V lost 6 bases and J 4 bases, leaving 12 bases between the germline ends. The CDR3 is 12 residues long. The DNA for the CDR3 is TGCAGTGCGGGGGGTCGGGGCACTGAAGCTTTCTTT. It specifies CSAGGRGTEAFF.

The sample holds a few counts of this clonotype. This rearrangement joins TRBV3-1 to TRBJ2-4; 8 nucleotides align to TRBD1. Germline V gives CDR1 LGHDT, CDR2 YNNKEL (reference sequence). The CDR3 sequence is 18 residues long. The V segment lost 1 base and the J segment 6 bases; nucleotides outside the gene matches: 14. CDR3 sequence reads: CASSQGGTGGIWGNIQYF. Here the CDR3 DNA reads TGTGCCAGCAGCCAAGGGGGGACAGGTGGAATTTGGGGAAACATTCAGTACTTC.

This clonotype has just a few counts. V usage is TRBV29-1 and J usage is TRBJ1-1; D uncertain. This CDR3 has 12 amino acids. V was trimmed by 7 bases and J by 9 bases, leaving 18 bases between them. CDR1 and CDR2 (germline): SQVTM, ANQGSEA. The CDR3 DNA follows: TGCAGCGCAGGTGATCGTACTCGTCAAGCTTTCTTT. Its translation is CSAGDRTRQAFF.

The J gene is TRBJ2-1, the V gene TRBV29-1; D gene uncertain. V was trimmed by 4 bases and J by 2 bases, leaving 6 bases between them. This CDR3 region has 12 residues. The germline V gene has CDR1 SQVTM and CDR2 ANQGSEA. CDR3: CSVVDPYNEQFF. CDR3 DNA sequence: TGCAGCGTTGTGGACCCCTACAATGAGCAGTTCTTC.

The CDR3 sequence: CASSYAGERTEAFF. The DNA of the CDR3 is TGTGCCAGCAGTTACGCCGGGGAACGCACTGAAGCTTTCTTT. V usage is TRBV28 and J usage is TRBJ1-1; the D is unclear. The V end lost 4 bases, the J end lost 4 bases, and 13 bases lay between the germline ends. The germline V gene has CDR1 MDHEN and CDR2 SYDVKM. This CDR3 contains 14 residues. The variable domain in full, completed from reference TRBV28 and TRBJ1-1, reads DVKVTQSSRYLVKRTGEKVFLECVQDMDHENMFWYRQDPGLGLRLIYFSYDVKMKEKGDIPEGYSVSREKKERFSLILESASTNQTSMYLCASSYAGERTEAFFGQGTRLTVV.

This chain connects TRBV4-1 to TRBJ1-1, with D hard to call. This CDR3 spans 15 amino acids. V lost 1 base and J 2 bases, leaving 11 bases between the germline ends. CDR1 is MGHRA, CDR2 YSYEKL, per germline. CDR3 sequence (DNA): TGCGCCAGCAGCCAAGTGGAGGGTGGCAACACTGAAGCTTTCTTT. Protein product: CASSQVEGGNTEAFF.

Details on this clonotype: At one end, the junction sequence differs from germline, possibly due to a read error. The chain carries TRBV5-1 and TRBJ2-1, with TRBD2 identical over 7 bases. CDR1 and CDR2 from the germline V gene are SGHRS and YFSETQ. This CDR3 comprises 14 residues. CDR3 residues: CASSPSGTYNEQFF. CDR3 sequence (DNA): TGTGCCAGCAGTCCTAGCGGAACCTACAATGAGCAGTTCTTC.

The chain links TRBV7-2 to TRBJ2-7, with a weak D call TRBD1 (6 bases). Germline values: CDR1 SGHTA, CDR2 FQGNSA. The CDR3 runs to 15 residues. The V end lost 4 bases, the J end lost 4 bases, and 17 bases lay between the germline ends. CDR3 coding DNA: TGTGCCAGCAGCTCAGCCCACAGGGCGCCTTACGAGCAGTACTTC. Translating gives CASSSAHRAPYEQYF.

This clonotype occurred a few times. This CDR3 is CASSLGPDRANPKYNEQFF. CDR3 nucleotides: TGTGCCAGCAGCTTGGGCCCCGACAGGGCGAACCCAAAGTACAATGAGCAGTTCTTC. The chain joins TRBV11-2 to TRBJ2-1; the match to TRBD1 covers 7 bases. The trim removed 3 bases at V and 4 bases at J, leaving 18 bases unmatched. Per germline, CDR1 SGHAT and CDR2 FQNNGV. The CDR3 consists of 19 residues. The whole variable domain, filled in from reference TRBV11-2 and TRBJ2-1, reads EAGVAQSPRYKIIEKRQSVAFWCNPISGHATLYWYQQILGQGPKLLIQFQNNGVVDDSQLPKDRFSAERLKGVDSTLKIQPAKLEDSAVYLCASSLGPDRANPKYNEQFFGPGTRLTVL.

The rearrangement uses TRBV11-2 and TRBJ1-1; D remains ambiguous. With 5 bases removed from V and 3 bases from J, the gap between germline ends came to 16 bases. The CDR3 runs to 15 residues. Germline V lookup: CDR1 SGHAT, CDR2 FQNNGV. CDR3 nucleotide sequence: TGTGCCAGCAGCCTTTTAATGAACCTGGACACTGAAGCTTTCTTT. Translated: CASSLLMNLDTEAFF.

The chain has TRBV12-3 or TRBV12-4 and TRBJ2-1; 7 bases map to TRBD2. There are 15 residues in the CDR3. With 6 bases clipped from V and 8 bases from J, the junction kept 13 bases outside the gene matches. The DNA of the CDR3 is TGTGCCAGCAGCCCTGATATCCGGGGGGTCGATGAGCAGTTCTTC. This translates into CASSPDIRGVDEQFF.

This clonotype was found a few times. The rearrangement uses TRBV29-1 and TRBJ2-3; D tentatively fits TRBD1 or TRBD2 (5 bases each). This CDR3 is 13 amino acids long. Between the trimmed V and J ends, which lost 6 bases and 2 bases, there was a span of 12 bases. CDR1 is SQVTM, CDR2 ANQGSEA, per germline. CDR3 loop: CSVAGTLTDTQYF. The DNA of the CDR3 is TGCAGCGTAGCCGGGACGCTCACAGATACGCAGTATTTT.